The clone carrying this T cell receptor (beta chain) was seen a single time. The antigen is unknown. Data came from immunoSEQ multiplex PCR; TCRdb stores just in-frame clones and leaves some out. This sample has approximately 110,000 clones; 85% to 95% occur once, and the top ten carry more than 0.7%. The source of the sample is a study of OX40 agonist ivuxolimab in advanced cancers. On the study more broadly: Patients received ivuxolimab, an intravenous treatment, every 2 weeks at 0.01 to 10 mg/kg. Dose-escalation subjects each had hepatocellular carcinoma, melanoma, renal cell or head and neck cancer.

Patients with autoimmune history or systemic immunosuppression were excluded. Germline V gene data show CDR1 as SGHTA and CDR2 as FQGNSA. The CDR3 totals 13 residues. The ends were cut back, 3 bases at V and 8 bases at J, with 13 bases in the middle. General study points: The authors also found low normalized T-cell clonal expansion in some nonresponders.

Source: CD4+ or CD8+ T cells sorted from blood, taken in a trial of the OX40 agonist ivuxolimab. This clonotype originated in an adult with an advanced solid tumor such as melanoma, head and neck, liver or kidney cancer. The gene calls are TRBV7-2 and TRBJ1-1; D uncertain. The CDR3 DNA follows: TGTGCCAGCAGCTTTAAGAGGCTTCAAGAAGCTTTCTTT. It is translated as CASSFKRLQEAFF. Filled out from reference TRBV7-2 and TRBJ1-1, the complete variable domain reads GAGVSQSPSNKVTEKGKDVELRCDPISGHTALYWYRQSLGQGLEFLIYFQGNSAPDKSGLPSDRFSAERTGGSVSTLTIQRTQQEDSAVYLCASSFKRLQEAFFGQGTRLTVV.